This TCR beta chain was identified during a study of cytomegalovirus exposure and HLA in healthy donors (dated by TCRdb to the late 2010s). With respect to the entire study: According to a later analysis, one platform produced both the roughly 110 validation repertoires and the roughly 640 repertoires of the first cohort. The study aimed to test whether signatures of past pathogen exposure could be identified by cataloging public T cell receptors. Along with the roughly 670-subject first cohort, a separate validation cohort of 120 different subjects was used. To predict cytomegalovirus infection status, the study brought together high-throughput TCR immunosequencing, statistical association of individual TCRs with disease status, and machine learning.

The method was the immunoSEQ multiplex PCR assay. Per the original workflow: A statistical classification framework was developed to diagnose cytomegalovirus status using the catalog of TCR beta chain sequences. TCRdb limited this immuneACCESS table to in-frame rearrangements with V and J called. A share of clones is missing; checked studies link under half to unresolved V genes, and the rest is unexplained. V and J calls plus clone size are reproduced from that table; the DNA served to infer D and trimming. Within this sample are roughly 120,000 clones, with roughly 88% of them counted one time only. The ten largest clones add up to 1.5% to 2% of the sample. The research as a whole found: In the study, 150 to 200 TCR beta chains were listed as associated with cytomegalovirus. Subsequent analysis determined that TCRs grouped into clusters in the first cohort also showed a tendency toward co-occurrence across the 120 validation repertoires, and about 93% of cluster scores exceeded 0. Cytomegalovirus status was reported to be diagnosed by the classifier with high specificity and sensitivity in both the original and validation cohorts. A few of the identified cytomegalovirus-associated TCR beta chains were confirmed in vitro to be specific for cytomegalovirus antigens. The validation cohort had no HLA typing available for a later analysis, so co-occurrence within that cohort was assessed over all 120 or so repertoires. Most TCR sequences were seen in very few donors, while some public TCRs were found in many individuals. It was suggested by the authors that the approach could potentially be generalized to other disease states and immunological phenotypes.

The CDR3 numbers 16 residues from cysteine through phenylalanine. CDR3 DNA is the only sequence kept; it has 48 bases, read in frame from the first base. Sequences SGDLS (CDR1) and YYNGEE (CDR2) are obtained from the germline V gene. V and J are trimmed by 0 bases and 4 bases, and the gene matches miss 7 bases of the junction. As for this clone: Its specific antigen is unknown. Base qualities are not recorded, but no much larger clone differs from it by a single base.

The donors belonged to the validation cohort of over a hundred subjects, which was separate from the 666-subject first cohort. The source of this sequence is a man between 18 and 29 years old in good health and CMV-seronegative. Rearrangement joined TRBV9 to TRBJ2-1; TRBD1 fits 7 bases in the junction. What was sequenced was PBMCs. The bases are TGTGCCAGCAGCGTAGACACAGGGGTTGGGTACAATGAGCAGTTCTTC. Translation gives CASSVDTGVGYNEQFF.